This entry lists 27 T cell receptor beta chains sequenced from one sample in a study of blood T cell repertoires in COVID-19. Profiled with immunoSEQ multiplex PCR; TCRdb holds only in-frame clones, not every one. This table holds some 230,000 clones, 84% found once. The sample taken for sequencing was peripheral blood. These receptors all come from a woman in her fifties or sixties who had recovered from COVID-19.

The chain has TRBV7-9 and TRBJ1-1, with a possible D match to TRBD1 (6 bases). CDR3 size: 16 residues. The germline V and J ends were trimmed by 5 bases and 4 bases, with 20 bases remaining between them. Germline V gene lookup returns CDR1 SEHNR and CDR2 FQNEAQ (reference sequence). As DNA, the CDR3 is TGTGCCAGCAGCCGAGAGAGATGGGACATCTTCACTGAAGCTTTCTTT. Translating it yields CASSRERWDIFTEAFF.

The chain joins TRBV5-4 to TRBJ2-7; 8 positions agree with TRBD2. The CDR3 has 15 residues. V trimming: 0 bases; J trimming: 6 bases; junction bases outside the gene matches: 8. Per the germline V gene, CDR1 is SGHNT and CDR2 is YYREEE (reference sequence). The CDR3 nucleotides read TGTGCCAGCAGCTTGGGGGCGGGGGGACTGGGCGAGCAGTACTTC. It is translated as CASSLGAGGLGEQYF.

The V call is TRBV5-6, the J call TRBJ1-1; 8 bases agree with TRBD1. In germline, CDR1 is SGHDT, CDR2 YYEEEE. V shed 4 bases and J 10 bases; nucleotides not matched to a gene: 9. The CDR3 has 13 amino acids. In nucleotides, the CDR3 is TGTGCCAGCAGCCTTTCCAGGGGGCTTATAGCTTTCTTT. This codes for CASSLSRGLIAFF.

This clone was seen just once. The chain is built from TRBV6-2 or TRBV6-3 and TRBJ1-5; D is ambiguous. This CDR3 has 12 amino acids. Per the germline V gene, CDR1 is MNHEY and CDR2 is SVGEGT. V was pared by 4 bases and J by 8 bases, with 9 bases between. The CDR3 sequence: CASSSREKPQHF. The CDR3 coding sequence is TGTGCCAGCAGTTCTAGGGAGAAGCCCCAGCATTTT.

This clone showed up just once. CDR3 sequence reads: CASSPRTEFEETQYF. CDR3 bases: TGTGCCAGCAGCCCACGGACAGAATTCGAGGAGACCCAGTACTTC. The chain recombines TRBV7-9 with TRBJ2-5; a weak D match, TRBD1 (6 bases). V lost 5 bases to trimming and J lost 5 bases, with 18 bases between them. The CDR3 totals 15 residues. Germline V gene data show CDR1 as SEHNR and CDR2 as FQNEAQ (reference sequence).

This clone was recorded a few times. The V gene is TRBV19, the J gene TRBJ2-2, with 9 nucleotides matching TRBD1. Germline CDR1 LNHDA, CDR2 SQIVND (reference sequence). The ends lost 0 bases at V and 5 bases at J; junction bases unmatched: 7. CDR3 length equals 17 residues. This CDR3 is CASSIDTGGGETGELFF. In DNA, the CDR3 is TGTGCCAGTAGTATAGATACAGGGGGCGGTGAAACCGGGGAGCTGTTTTTT.

This clone was counted a few times. This chain joins TRBV18 and TRBJ2-5; D unclear. The CDR3 totals 15 residues. V was shortened by 1 base and J by 2 bases, with 11 bases between the two germline ends. The germline gives CDR1 KGHSH, CDR2 LQKENI. The CDR3 here is CASSPLSRAQETQYF. As DNA, the CDR3 is TGTGCCAGCTCACCACTTTCGCGAGCTCAAGAGACCCAGTACTTC.

The chain links TRBV5-6 to TRBJ2-2, with D possibly being TRBD2 (7 bases). V was clipped by 0 bases and J by 4 bases, with 19 bases between them. The germline V gene encodes CDR1 SGHDT and CDR2 YYEEEE. The CDR3 is 18 residues long. The CDR3 sequence is CASSLAQGGGAGTGELFF. As DNA, the CDR3 is TGTGCCAGCAGCTTGGCTCAGGGAGGGGGGGCCGGCACCGGGGAGCTGTTTTTT. The variable domain in full, with the rest retrieved from reference TRBV5-6 and TRBJ2-2, is DAGVTQSPTHLIKTRGQQVTLRCSPKSGHDTVSWYQQALGQGPQFIFQYYEEEERQRGNFPDRFSGHQFPNYSSELNVNALLLGDSALYLCASSLAQGGGAGTGELFFGEGSRLTVL.

This sequence joins TRBV6-2 or TRBV6-3 and TRBJ2-4; tentative D call: TRBD2 (7 bases). This CDR3 is 14 amino acids long. Germline V gene sequence: CDR1 MNHEY, CDR2 SVGEGT. V lost 7 bases and J 8 bases, leaving 18 bases between the germline ends. CDR3: CASNPRLGGDIQYF. CDR3 nucleotide sequence: TGTGCCAGCAACCCTCGATTAGGGGGGGACATTCAGTACTTC.

The chain uses TRBV7-9 and TRBJ1-1; 8 bases are shared with TRBD1. Unmatched junction bases numbered 4, after V lost 2 bases and J lost 5 bases. The CDR3 extends over 14 amino acids. The germline gives CDR1 SEHNR, CDR2 FQNEAQ (reference sequence). CDR3 region: CASSLQGALTEAFF. The CDR3 DNA follows: TGTGCCAGCAGCTTACAGGGGGCGTTAACTGAAGCTTTCTTT.

The chain has TRBV11-2 and TRBJ2-5; 8 nucleotides line up with TRBD1. V dropped 2 bases and J dropped 5; count of bases not matched to a gene: 7. The length of the CDR3 is 15 residues. Germline assignment: CDR1 SGHAT and CDR2 FQNNGV. CDR3 region: CASSLRTGTRETQYF. In DNA form, the CDR3 reads TGTGCCAGCAGCTTACGGACAGGGACGCGGGAGACCCAGTACTTC. The full variable domain, rest sourced from reference TRBV11-2 and TRBJ2-5, is EAGVAQSPRYKIIEKRQSVAFWCNPISGHATLYWYQQILGQGPKLLIQFQNNGVVDDSQLPKDRFSAERLKGVDSTLKIQPAKLEDSAVYLCASSLRTGTRETQYFGPGTRLLVL.

The chain employs TRBV29-1 and TRBJ2-7, with TRBD2 identical over 12 bases. V dropped 0 bases and J dropped 7; count of bases not matched to a gene: 7. The CDR3 is 15 amino acids. Germline-derived CDR1 and CDR2 are SQVTM and ANQGSEA. The DNA for the CDR3 is TGCAGCGTTGAAGATTCCCTAGCGGGGGGGCTTGAGCAGTACTTC. The encoded protein is CSVEDSLAGGLEQYF.

V and J are TRBV7-3 and TRBJ2-2, with TRBD2 as a possible D gene (7 bases). Germline CDR1 SGHTA, CDR2 FQGTGA. The CDR3 loop spans 14 amino acids. With 7 bases removed from V and 5 bases from J, the gap between germline ends came to 14 bases. The CDR3 is CASTNGGATGELFF. DNA for the CDR3: TGTGCCAGCACCAATGGGGGGGCGACCGGGGAGCTGTTTTTT.

The genes are TRBV7-2 and TRBJ1-4; D gene uncertain. Per germline, CDR1 SGHTA and CDR2 FQGNSA. CDR3 length equals 14 residues. Trimming cost V 0 bases and J 7 bases, with 9 bases left between them. CDR3 residues: CASSLAQEVEKLFF. The CDR3 bases are TGTGCCAGCAGCTTAGCCCAAGAGGTTGAAAAACTGTTTTTT.

The chain joins TRBV3-1 (or the pseudogene TRBV3-2) to TRBJ1-1, with 11 bases identical to TRBD1. The CDR3 has 15 amino acids. Unmatched junction bases numbered 7, after V lost 0 bases and J lost 10 bases. The V gene's germline CDR1 is LGHDT and CDR2 YNNKEL (reference sequence). The CDR3 loop reads CASSQDSSGTGGAFF. DNA of the CDR3: TGTGCCAGCAGCCAAGATTCTTCCGGGACAGGGGGAGCTTTCTTT.

The chain is built from TRBV5-4 and TRBJ2-3; 11 positions match TRBD2. This CDR3 region has 16 residues. V lost 2 bases to trimming and J lost 5 bases; unmatched junction nucleotides: 7. CDR1 is SGHNT, CDR2 YYREEE, per germline (reference sequence). DNA for the CDR3: TGTGCCAGCAGCTTTGGGGTAGCGGGGGGGGAAGATACGCAGTATTTT. Amino acid sequence: CASSFGVAGGEDTQYF.

The chain has TRBV11-2 and TRBJ2-1; TRBD2 is a possible D gene (7 bases). Germline CDR1 SGHAT, CDR2 FQNNGV. Trimming left V 4 bases short and J 2 bases short, with 12 bases between. CDR3 length equals 15 residues. The CDR3 nucleotides are TGTGCCAGCAGCTCAGGGGCGGGGGCCTACAATGAGCAGTTCTTC. This sequence encodes CASSSGAGAYNEQFF. Together with reference TRBV11-2 and TRBJ2-1, the CDR3 gives the full variable domain: EAGVAQSPRYKIIEKRQSVAFWCNPISGHATLYWYQQILGQGPKLLIQFQNNGVVDDSQLPKDRFSAERLKGVDSTLKIQPAKLEDSAVYLCASSSGAGAYNEQFFGPGTRLTVL.

The V call is TRBV10-2, the J call TRBJ2-3; 13 bases map to TRBD2. With 4 bases clipped from V and 5 bases from J, the junction kept 3 bases outside the gene matches. The CDR3 totals 15 residues. CDR1 is WSHSY and CDR2 is SAAADI in the germline V gene. CDR3 protein: CASSAGLAGVDTQYF. CDR3 sequence (DNA): TGCGCCAGCAGTGCCGGACTAGCGGGGGTAGATACGCAGTATTTT.

This clone was seen once. The CDR3: CASSQGSPIRVPYGYTF. The DNA of the CDR3 is TGTGCCAGCAGCCAAGGTTCCCCGATCAGGGTCCCCTATGGCTACACCTTC. This chain joins TRBV4-2 and TRBJ1-2; TRBD1 might be the D (5 bases). Trimming pared 1 base from V and 4 bases from J, leaving 19 bases between. Germline assignment: CDR1 LGHNA and CDR2 YNFKEQ. The CDR3 consists of 17 residues.

The gene calls are TRBV30 and TRBJ2-5; TRBD1 agrees at 8 bases. Germline CDR1 and CDR2: GTSNPN and SVGIG (reference sequence). This CDR3 comprises 13 residues. J lost 5 bases, V lost 2 bases, and 4 bases had no gene match. The CDR3 nucleotides read TGTGCCTGGAGTTCAGGGGGCTTGGAGACCCAGTACTTC. Amino acid sequence: CAWSSGGLETQYF.

The chain carries TRBV6-4 and TRBJ1-1; D gene ambiguous. Looked up from germline, CDR1 is MRHNA and CDR2 is SNTAGT. The CDR3 runs to 12 residues. V lost 2 bases, J lost 7 bases, and 8 bases lay in between. CDR3 region: CASSDLGGEAFF. In DNA, the CDR3 is TGTGCCAGCAGTGACCTGGGAGGTGAAGCTTTCTTT.

This chain connects TRBV5-1 to TRBJ1-5; possible D gene TRBD1, 5 bases. The V end was cut by 4 bases, the J end by 7 bases, with 12 bases between. The germline gives CDR1 SGHRS, CDR2 YFSETQ. The CDR3 runs 13 residues. The DNA for the CDR3 is TGCGCCAGCAGCAGGGCGGGGCCCCAGCCCCAGCATTTT. Protein sequence: CASSRAGPQPQHF.

The chain links TRBV25-1 to TRBJ2-5; 7 bases are a match to TRBD2. The V and J ends lost 3 bases and 5 bases, in that order; junction bases with no gene match: 3. The CDR3 consists of 13 residues. CDR1 and CDR2 from the germline V gene are MGHDK and SYGVNS. CDR3 loop: CASSEGGRETQYF. Here the CDR3 DNA reads TGTGCCAGCAGTGAGGGAGGGAGGGAGACCCAGTACTTC. Based on the CDR3 plus reference TRBV25-1 and TRBJ2-5, the full variable domain is EADIYQTPRYLVIGTGKKITLECSQTMGHDKMYWYQQDPGMELHLIHYSYGVNSTEKGDLSSESTVSRIRTEHFPLTLESARPSHTSQYLCASSEGGRETQYFGPGTRLLVL.

The V gene is TRBV6-2 or TRBV6-3, the J gene TRBJ1-1, with D tentatively TRBD1 (6 bases). With 6 bases removed from V and 5 bases from J, the gap between germline ends came to 13 bases. Germline V CDR1 and CDR2: MNHEY, SVGEGT. This CDR3 contains 13 residues. CDR3 sequence reads: CASSGFRGTEAFF. Here the CDR3 DNA reads TGTGCCAGCAGCGGGTTCAGGGGAACTGAAGCTTTCTTT.

The J gene is TRBJ2-7, the V gene TRBV6-5; D might be TRBD1 (6 bases). In germline, CDR1 is MNHEY, CDR2 SVGAGI. V lost 2 bases and J 2 bases, leaving 10 bases between the germline ends. The CDR3 runs to 14 residues. DNA for the CDR3: TGTGCCAGCAGTTACCGACAGGCCACCTACGAGCAGTACTTC. Its translation: CASSYRQATYEQYF.

The chain employs TRBV6-2 or TRBV6-3 and TRBJ2-7; D unclear. The CDR3 is made up of 12 amino acids. V gave up 6 bases and J gave up 3 bases, with 9 bases separating them. The germline CDR1 and CDR2 sequences are MNHEY and SVGEGT. CDR3 sequence: CASSPLYYEQYF. The CDR3 DNA reads TGTGCCAGCAGCCCCCTTTACTACGAGCAGTACTTC.

This sequence joins TRBV19 and TRBJ1-1; D unresolved. Between the trimmed V and J ends, which lost 0 bases and 14 bases, there was a span of 19 bases. In germline, CDR1 is LNHDA, CDR2 SQIVND (reference sequence). CDR3 length: 14 residues. CDR3 nucleotides: TGTGCCAGTAGTATAGATCGACGTATATCACCGGAGTTCTTT. Its translation: CASSIDRRISPEFF.